The rows below give T cell receptor beta chains drawn from one sample of a study of neurological immune-mediated disorders. One entry per CDR3 protein results from TCRdb running MiXCR on the 5' RACE reads. The sample contains 40,000 to 60,000 distinct CDR3 sequences, around 13% of which appear only once. Material for sequencing was PBMCs. The receptors originated from a male donor with HTLV-1-associated myelopathy (HAM/TSP). The CDR3 runs from the conserved cysteine through the conserved F or W. A D gene is named only where the DNA matches it firmly. Clone size, where shown, is once, few, many, or a class for clones that have expanded.

size	V	J	D	CDR3	DNA
many	TRBV7-9	TRBJ2-1	TRBD2	CASSLGGGVQFF	TGTGCCAGCAGCCTCGGGGGGGGAGTACAGTTCTTC
-	TRBV6-1	TRBJ1-2	-	CASSVSREGYGYTF	TGTGCCAGCAGTGTTTCCAGGGAAGGCTATGGCTACACCTTC
-	TRBV6-5	TRBJ1-4	-	CASSPLGGDEKTNEKLFF	TGTGCCAGCAGTCCACTAGGGGGGGATGAGAAAACTAATGAAAAACTGTTTTTT
-	TRBV12-3/TRBV12-4	TRBJ2-1	TRBD2	CASSLLGGVYNEQFF	TGTGCCAGCAGTTTGCTGGGGGGGGTCTACAATGAGCAGTTCTTC
many	TRBV6-5	TRBJ1-1	-	CASGTSMNTEAFF	TGTGCCAGCGGAACATCCATGAACACTGAAGCTTTCTTT
-	TRBV18	TRBJ2-1	TRBD1	CASSPRPGTGSGSYNEQFF	TGTGCCAGCTCACCCCGGCCGGGGACAGGGTCTGGGTCCTACAATGAGCAGTTCTTC
many	TRBV5-6	TRBJ1-1	-	CASRPTGEGNTEAFF	TGTGCCAGCAGGCCAACAGGAGAGGGGAACACTGAAGCTTTCTTT
many	TRBV5-6	TRBJ2-7	-	CASSLSPNPTYEQYF	TGTGCCAGCAGCTTGTCGCCTAATCCAACCTACGAGCAGTACTTC
many	TRBV25-1	TRBJ2-1	-	CASIHSWGRNNEQFF	TGTGCCAGCATTCACTCCTGGGGCAGAAACAATGAGCAGTTCTTC
-	TRBV29-1	TRBJ2-3	TRBD2	CSATLAGTDTQYF	TGCAGCGCAACACTAGCGGGCACAGATACGCAGTATTTT
many	TRBV6-5	TRBJ2-2	-	CASRETDTGELFF	TGTGCCAGCAGGGAAACAGACACCGGGGAGCTGTTTTTT
few	TRBV5-5	TRBJ2-7	-	CASSFGRNYEQYF	TGTGCCAGCAGCTTCGGCAGAAACTACGAGCAGTACTTC
-	TRBV12-3/TRBV12-4	TRBJ1-4	-	CASSYGTFSEKLFF	TGTGCCAGCAGTTACGGGACGTTTAGTGAAAAACTGTTTTTT
many	TRBV20-1	TRBJ1-2	-	CSARTPHRGNNYGYTF	TGCAGTGCTAGAACCCCTCACCGGGGGAACAACTATGGCTACACCTTC
many	TRBV11-3	TRBJ2-5	-	CASSGTQGPETQYF	TGTGCCAGCAGCGGAACACAGGGACCAGAGACCCAGTACTTC
many	TRBV20-1	TRBJ1-1	TRBD1	CSAPRQGGIGTEAFF	TGCAGTGCGCCGAGACAGGGGGGCATTGGCACTGAAGCTTTCTTT
many	TRBV10-3	TRBJ2-3	-	CAISGSWGTDTQYF	TGTGCCATCAGTGGGTCATGGGGCACAGATACGCAGTATTTT
many	TRBV20-1	TRBJ2-3	-	CSARAPLTGDTQYF	TGCAGTGCTAGAGCACCGCTTACAGGGGATACGCAGTATTTT
many	TRBV12-3/TRBV12-4	TRBJ2-1	TRBD2	CASSPLGGTYNEQFF	TGTGCCAGCAGCCCGTTGGGGGGGACTTACAATGAGCAGTTCTTC
-	TRBV20-1	TRBJ2-1	TRBD2	CSADARGVRFF	TGCAGTGCTGATGCACGGGGGGTTCGGTTCTTC
many	TRBV12-3/TRBV12-4	TRBJ1-1	-	CASSFGPTEAFF	TGTGCCAGCAGTTTTGGACCGACTGAAGCTTTCTTT
many	TRBV29-1	TRBJ1-4	-	CSVEEGIRSEKLFF	TGCAGCGTTGAGGAAGGGATTCGGAGTGAAAAACTGTTTTTT
many	TRBV5-6	TRBJ2-5	-	CASSLRPLETQYF	TGTGCCAGCAGCTTGCGACCTTTAGAGACCCAGTACTTC
many	TRBV6-5	TRBJ1-1	TRBD1	CASSYRGQGLNTEAFF	TGTGCCAGCAGTTACCGGGGACAGGGATTGAACACTGAAGCTTTCTTT
many	TRBV10-3	TRBJ2-5	TRBD1	CAISESTGDQYQETQYF	TGTGCCATCAGTGAGTCGACAGGGGATCAGTACCAAGAGACCCAGTACTTC
few	TRBV3-1	TRBJ2-2	-	CASSQDAVRTGELFF	TGTGCCAGCAGCCAAGATGCGGTGCGCACCGGGGAGCTGTTTTTT
many	TRBV6-4	TRBJ1-1	-	CASSDSNRGSEAFF	TGTGCCAGCAGTGACTCGAATAGGGGCTCTGAAGCTTTCTTT
few	TRBV5-5	TRBJ2-1	-	CASSLGWSPSAVHF	TGTGCCAGCAGCTTGGGTTGGTCTCCCAGTGCGGTACACTTC
many	TRBV5-1	TRBJ2-5	TRBD2	CASSAGGLAGEETQYF	TGCGCCAGCAGCGCCGGGGGGCTAGCGGGAGAAGAGACCCAGTACTTC
many	TRBV20-1	TRBJ1-1	-	CSARQGSRGTEAFF	TGCAGTGCTAGGCAGGGAAGCCGGGGCACTGAAGCTTTCTTT
many	TRBV27	TRBJ1-5	-	CASRGGKTLGNQPQHF	TGTGCCAGCAGGGGAGGGAAGACCCTCGGCAATCAGCCCCAGCATTTT
many	TRBV5-1	TRBJ2-1	TRBD2	CASSFQRGGSNEQFF	TGCGCCAGCAGCTTTCAGCGGGGGGGATCCAATGAGCAGTTCTTC
many	TRBV25-1	TRBJ2-1	TRBD2	CASSDGLAGGFEQFF	TGTGCCAGCAGTGACGGACTAGCGGGGGGGTTTGAGCAGTTCTTC
many	TRBV15	TRBJ1-5	-	CATSSGPFDQPQHF	TGTGCCACCAGCAGCGGCCCGTTCGATCAGCCCCAGCATTTT
many	TRBV10-3	TRBJ1-6	-	CATSGGGDSPLHF	TGTGCCACCAGTGGGGGAGGGGATTCACCCCTCCACTTT
many	TRBV20-1	TRBJ1-2	-	CSARDPWDGYTF	TGCAGTGCTAGAGATCCTTGGGATGGCTACACCTTC
many	TRBV28	TRBJ2-7	-	CASSLSPGNYEQYF	TGTGCCAGCAGTTTATCGCCAGGAAACTACGAGCAGTACTTC
many	TRBV7-8	TRBJ2-1	-	CASSLVTTYNEQFF	TGTGCCAGCAGCTTAGTGACTACCTACAATGAGCAGTTCTTC
many	TRBV12-3/TRBV12-4	TRBJ2-3	TRBD2	CASRTTSGTQYF	TGTGCCAGCAGGACAACTAGCGGTACGCAGTATTTT
-	TRBV20-1	TRBJ2-2	-	CSAPQRTGELFF	TGCAGTGCTCCCCAGAGAACCGGGGAGCTGTTTTTT
many	TRBV7-2	TRBJ1-2	-	CASSLDTGGPYGYTF	TGTGCCAGCAGCTTAGATACCGGAGGACCCTATGGCTACACCTTC
many	TRBV20-1	TRBJ1-5	-	CSASPGPVNQPQHF	TGCAGTGCTAGTCCGGGACCCGTCAATCAGCCCCAGCATTTT
many	TRBV28	TRBJ2-2	-	CASMVANTGELFF	TGTGCCAGCATGGTCGCGAACACCGGGGAGCTGTTTTTT
many	TRBV10-3	TRBJ1-1	-	CAISESDETEAFF	TGTGCCATCAGTGAGTCCGATGAGACTGAAGCTTTCTTT
many	TRBV7-2	TRBJ1-2	TRBD1	CASSLSSGQGVGYGYTF	TGTGCCAGCAGCTTATCTTCGGGACAGGGGGTCGGCTATGGCTACACCTTC
many	TRBV7-3	TRBJ2-2	-	CASSLGIDGELFF	TGTGCCAGCAGCTTAGGAATAGACGGGGAGCTGTTTTTT
many	TRBV29-1	TRBJ2-5	-	CSVSRGRFGETQYF	TGCAGCGTCTCCCGGGGGCGGTTCGGAGAGACCCAGTACTTC